This T cell receptor (beta chain) was profiled in a study of OX40 agonist ivuxolimab in advanced cancers. About the study: With ivuxolimab, an agonistic anti-OX40 (CD134) antibody, patients were treated. Intravenous ivuxolimab at 0.01 to 10 mg/kg was given to patients every 2 weeks.

V lost 7 bases to trimming and J lost 3 bases; unmatched junction nucleotides: 5. The CDR3 is 14 residues long. Germline-derived CDR1 and CDR2 are MNHNS and SASEGT. Method: immunoSEQ multiplex PCR; TCRdb's copy keeps in-frame clones and lacks some. The repertoire consists of tens of thousands of clones, with around 84% occurring once and the leading ten covering roughly 25%. The chain uses TRBV6-1 and TRBJ1-3; 8 nucleotides agree with TRBD1. This receptor was identified in an adult with an advanced solid tumor such as melanoma, head and neck, liver or kidney cancer. Sequenced material: CD4+ or CD8+ T cells sorted from blood, taken in a trial of the OX40 agonist ivuxolimab. CDR3 nucleotide sequence: TGTGCCAGCACCCAGGGGGCGAGTGGAAACACCATATATTTT. Its protein is CASTQGASGNTIYF.